A selection of T cell receptor beta chains follows, all from one sample in a study of metastatic and nonmetastatic thyroid tumors. TCRdb ran MiXCR on the PCR reads. The data contain about 9,300 clones, around 30% of them singletons. The sequenced material came from tumor tissue. Every receptor here comes from a female donor with papillary thyroid cancer or a benign thyroid nodule (not recorded which). Some clones in this sample may be carry-over from other donors' samples. Each CDR3 is given with its conserved first and last residue. Each record gives: D gene, CDR3 length, clone size, J gene, V gene, CDR3 DNA, CDR3 protein. A D gene is named only where the DNA matches it firmly. A row's size may be missing; if present it is once, few, many or a size class.

TRBD1	16	medium-sized	TRBJ1-1	TRBV24-1	TGTGCCACCAGTGAGTCGGGACAGGGGGCGCTTGCTGAAGCTTTCTTT	CATSESGQGALAEAFF
-	14	-	TRBJ2-2	TRBV20-1	TGCAGTTCTACGACAGGTTTGGACACCGGGGAGCTGTTTTTT	CSSTTGLDTGELFF
-	15	-	TRBJ2-1	TRBV5-1	TGCGCCAGCAGCGTCCCAGAGGTCCGTGGGGGTAAGCAGTTCTTC	CASSVPEVRGGKQFF
-	15	-	TRBJ1-6	TRBV7-2	TGTGCCAGCAGCTTAGTGAGGCAGGGGCATTCACCCCTCCACTTT	CASSLVRQGHSPLHF
TRBD1	17	-	TRBJ2-5	TRBV18	TGTGCCAGCTCACCACCCTTTAGACAGGGTTCGGATGAGACCCAGTACTTC	CASSPPFRQGSDETQYF
-	15	-	TRBJ2-2	TRBV9	TGTGCCAGCAGCGTTGGTAGCCGGGTCACCGGGGAGCTGTTTTTT	CASSVGSRVTGELFF
-	14	medium-sized	TRBJ2-3	TRBV5-1	TGCGCCAGCAGCTTGGAAGGCAGCACAGATACGCAGTATTTT	CASSLEGSTDTQYF
-	14	few	TRBJ1-1	TRBV6-5	TGTGCCAGCAGTTATAGAGGGAGGAACACTGAAGCTTTCTTT	CASSYRGRNTEAFF
TRBD2	15	few	TRBJ2-7	TRBV6-1	TGTGCCAGCAGCATCGGCTGGGAGGGAGGTTACGAGCAGTACTTC	CASSIGWEGGYEQYF
TRBD1	14	-	TRBJ2-1	TRBV6-1	TGTACCAGCGGTGGACAGGTCGCCTACAATGAGCAGTTCTTC	CTSGGQVAYNEQFF
-	17	few	TRBJ2-7	TRBV3-1	TGTGCCAGCAGCCAAGATCTTCAAGCGGAGGTCACGTACGAGCGGTACTTC	CASSQDLQAEVTYERYF
-	15	-	TRBJ1-6	TRBV27	TGTGCCAGCAGTCCCTCTGGGGCAAATAATTCACCCCTCCACTTT	CASSPSGANNSPLHF
-	16	-	TRBJ2-6	TRBV13	TGTGCCAGCAGCTTAGGCAGGGACTCTGGGGCCAACGTCCTGACTTTC	CASSLGRDSGANVLTF
TRBD2	16	-	TRBJ2-7	TRBV11-2	TGTGCCAGCAGCCCCGGGACTAGCGCCAGCTCCTACGAGCAGTACTTC	CASSPGTSASSYEQYF
-	15	medium-sized	TRBJ1-2	TRBV30	TGTGCCTGGAGTTTGCCCCGAACTCGTAACTATGGCTACACCTTC	CAWSLPRTRNYGYTF
TRBD1	14	-	TRBJ1-1	TRBV6-1	TGTGCCAGCAGAGGGACAGGAGGGAACACTCAAGCTTTCTTT	CASRGTGGNTQAFF
-	16	many	TRBJ2-7	TRBV11-1	TGTGCCAGCAGCTCCCCAGGGGCGGGAAACTCCTACGAGCAGTACTTC	CASSSPGAGNSYEQYF
-	15	once	TRBJ2-6	TRBV5-6	TGTGCCAGCAGCTTGGTAGGGTCCGGGGCCAACGTCCTGACTTTC	CASSLVGSGANVLTF
-	13	medium-sized	TRBJ1-5	TRBV3-1	TGTGCCAGCAGCCAGTCCACCACCGGGCCCCAGCATTTT	CASSQSTTGPQHF
-	17	-	TRBJ1-5	TRBV20-1	TGCAGTGCTAGACTACTCGGGGACAACTATAGCAATCAGCCCCAGCATTTT	CSARLLGDNYSNQPQHF
TRBD2	19	medium-sized	TRBJ2-6	TRBV4-1	TGCGCCAGCAGCCACCTCGGACTAGCGGATAGCTCTGGGGCCAACGTCCTGACTTTC	CASSHLGLADSSGANVLTF
-	15	-	TRBJ2-7	TRBV28	TGTGCCAGCAGTTGGACCGGGGGAGGGGGCAACGAGCAGTACTTC	CASSWTGGGGNEQYF
TRBD1	11	many	TRBJ2-3	TRBV20-1	TGCAGTTTCCAGGGGGCAGATACGCAGTATTTT	CSFQGADTQYF
TRBD1	16	many	TRBJ2-1	TRBV9	TGTGCCAGCAGCGAATTCACAGGGGGCGCGAATAATGAGCGGTTCTTC	CASSEFTGGANNERFF
-	18	few	TRBJ1-5	TRBV16	TGTGCCAGCAGCCAAGTGGGGGGGACCACTGACCCCGATCAGCCCCAGCATTTT	CASSQVGGTTDPDQPQHF
TRBD2	15	-	TRBJ2-1	TRBV11-1	TGTGCCAGCAGCGCAGGACTAGACCACATAGATGAGCAGTTCTTC	CASSAGLDHIDEQFF
-	12	-	TRBJ2-1	TRBV28	TGTGCCAGTACCCTCCAGAACAATGAGCAGTTCTTC	CASTLQNNEQFF
-	14	-	TRBJ1-1	TRBV7-6	TGTGCCAGCAGCTTAGAGGCAGTGAACACTGAAGCTTTCTTT	CASSLEAVNTEAFF
-	14	-	TRBJ2-7	TRBV19	TGTGCCAGTAGTGTAGGGAGACATGGCTACGAGCAGTACTTC	CASSVGRHGYEQYF
-	17	many	TRBJ1-2	TRBV24-1	TGTGCCACCAGTGATTTGCTCGGGGGGGGCCTTGGCTATGGCTACACCTTC	CATSDLLGGGLGYGYTF
-	17	few	TRBJ1-3	TRBV6-2/TRBV6-3	TGTGCCAGCAGTTACTCTCCGGCGGCGAGCTCTGGAAACACCATATATTTT	CASSYSPAASSGNTIYF
TRBD2	14	-	TRBJ2-3	TRBV5-1	TGCGCCAGCAGGGGACTAGCGGGGAAGGATACGCAGTATTTT	CASRGLAGKDTQYF
TRBD1	14	many	TRBJ1-5	TRBV30	TGTGCCTGGAGTGGGACAGGGATCTTTCAGCCCCAGCATTTT	CAWSGTGIFQPQHF
-	14	medium-sized	TRBJ2-1	TRBV11-3	TGTGCCAGCAGCTTAGGGTACGGGGACAATGAGCAGTTCTTC	CASSLGYGDNEQFF
-	11	-	TRBJ2-1	TRBV18	TGTGCCAGCTCACTAGCAGATGAGCAGTTCTTC	CASSLADEQFF
TRBD2	14	few	TRBJ2-5	TRBV27	TGTGCCAGCAGCTTAGCGGGCCCGCAAGAGACCCAGTACTTC	CASSLAGPQETQYF
-	15	-	TRBJ1-4	TRBV5-1	TGCGCCAGCAGGGAGACGACAGCGGTTAATGAAAAACTGTTTTTT	CASRETTAVNEKLFF
TRBD1	17	few	TRBJ1-5	TRBV28	TGTGCCAGCACCACCCAGACTGGACAGGGGGGCAATCAGCCCCAGCATTTT	CASTTQTGQGGNQPQHF
TRBD1	15	many	TRBJ2-5	TRBV7-9	TGTGCCAGCAGCTTAGCCGGACAGGGGCAAGAGACCCAGTACTTC	CASSLAGQGQETQYF
-	13	medium-sized	TRBJ1-6	TRBV7-9	TGTGCCAGCAGCTGGGGGGCTAATTCACCCCTCCACTTT	CASSWGANSPLHF
-	12	-	TRBJ1-4	TRBV7-8	TGTGCCAGCAGCGATGGGACAGAAAAACTGTTTTTT	CASSDGTEKLFF
-	15	many	TRBJ2-1	TRBV28	TGTGCCAGCAGTTTATTGATTAGCTCCTACAATGAGCAGTTCTTC	CASSLLISSYNEQFF
-	13	-	TRBJ2-7	TRBV20-1	TGCAGTGCTATCTCGACTTTCGGCCACGAGCAGTACTTC	CSAISTFGHEQYF
TRBD2	18	-	TRBJ2-7	TRBV20-1	TGCAGTGCCACCTCCGGGACTAGCGGGAGCGGGGACTCCTACGAGCAGTACTTC	CSATSGTSGSGDSYEQYF
-	13	medium-sized	TRBJ2-2	TRBV30	TGTGCCTGGAGTGTAACGCACACCGGGGAGCTGTTTTTT	CAWSVTHTGELFF